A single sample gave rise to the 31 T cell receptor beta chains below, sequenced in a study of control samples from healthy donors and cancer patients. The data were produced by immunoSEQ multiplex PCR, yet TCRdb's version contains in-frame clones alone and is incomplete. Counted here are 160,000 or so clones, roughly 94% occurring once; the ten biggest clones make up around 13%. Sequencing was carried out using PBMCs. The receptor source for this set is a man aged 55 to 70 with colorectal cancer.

The CDR3 here is CASSPGLAGGPGTQYF. CDR3 coding DNA: TGTGCCAGCAGCCCCGGACTAGCGGGGGGGCCCGGGACCCAGTACTTC. The rearrangement uses TRBV13 and TRBJ2-5; 15 bases fit TRBD2. Germline loops: CDR1 PRHDT, CDR2 FYEKMQ (reference sequence). The trim removed 5 bases at V and 7 bases at J, leaving 8 bases unmatched. The CDR3 sequence is 16 residues long.

The CDR3 protein is CASSVFPGQGGNTIYF. Here the CDR3 DNA reads TGCGCCAGCAGCGTTTTCCCGGGACAGGGTGGAAACACCATATATTTT. The gene calls are TRBV5-1 and TRBJ1-3; 9 bases agree with TRBD1. The length of the CDR3 is 16 residues. V shed 4 bases and J 3 bases; nucleotides not matched to a gene: 8. Germline values: CDR1 SGHRS, CDR2 YFSETQ.

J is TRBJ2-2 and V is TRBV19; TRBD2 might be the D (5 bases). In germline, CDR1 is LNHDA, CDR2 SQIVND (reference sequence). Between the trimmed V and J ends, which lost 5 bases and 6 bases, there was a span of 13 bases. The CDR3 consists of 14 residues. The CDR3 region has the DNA TGTGCCAGTAGTTCGCCGGGCGGGTCCGGGGAGCTGTTTTTT. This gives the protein CASSSPGGSGELFF.

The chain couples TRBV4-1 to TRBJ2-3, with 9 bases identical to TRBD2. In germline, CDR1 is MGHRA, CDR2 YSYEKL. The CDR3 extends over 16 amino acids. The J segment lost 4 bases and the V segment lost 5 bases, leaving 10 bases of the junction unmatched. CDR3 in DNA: TGCGCCAGCAGCGCCTTTTCGCGGGGGGGCGCAGATACGCAGTATTTT. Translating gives CASSAFSRGGADTQYF.

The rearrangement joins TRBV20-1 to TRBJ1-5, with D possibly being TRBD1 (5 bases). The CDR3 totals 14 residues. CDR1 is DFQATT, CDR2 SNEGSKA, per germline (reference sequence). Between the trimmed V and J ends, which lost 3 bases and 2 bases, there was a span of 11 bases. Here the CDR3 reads CSASQRGRNQPQHF. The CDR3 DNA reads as TGCAGTGCTAGTCAACGGGGACGCAATCAGCCCCAGCATTTT.

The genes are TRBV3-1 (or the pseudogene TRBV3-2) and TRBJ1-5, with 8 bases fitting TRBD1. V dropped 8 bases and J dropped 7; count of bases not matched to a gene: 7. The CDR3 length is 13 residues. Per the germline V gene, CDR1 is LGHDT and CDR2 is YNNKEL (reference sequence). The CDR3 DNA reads TGTGCCAGCCGATCCGGACAGGGCCAGCCCCAGCATTTT. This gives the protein CASRSGQGQPQHF.

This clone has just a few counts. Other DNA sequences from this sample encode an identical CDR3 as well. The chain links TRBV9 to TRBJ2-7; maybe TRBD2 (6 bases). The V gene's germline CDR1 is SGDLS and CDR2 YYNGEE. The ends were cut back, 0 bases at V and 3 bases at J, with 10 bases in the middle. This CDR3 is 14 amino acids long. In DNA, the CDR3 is TGTGCCAGCAGCGTAGCTTCCGGGGGCTACGAGCAGTACTTC. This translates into CASSVASGGYEQYF.

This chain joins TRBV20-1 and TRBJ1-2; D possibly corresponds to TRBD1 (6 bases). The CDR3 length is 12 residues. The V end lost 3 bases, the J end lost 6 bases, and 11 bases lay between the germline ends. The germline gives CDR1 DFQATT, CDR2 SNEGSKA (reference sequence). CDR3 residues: CSASWGLDGYTF. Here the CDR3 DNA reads TGCAGTGCTAGTTGGGGGCTTGATGGCTACACCTTC.

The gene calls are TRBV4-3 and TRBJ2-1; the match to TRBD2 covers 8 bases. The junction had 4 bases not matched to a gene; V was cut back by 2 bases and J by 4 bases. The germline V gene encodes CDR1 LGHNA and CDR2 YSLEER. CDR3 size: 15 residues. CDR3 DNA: TGCGCCAGCAGCCAATCCCTAGCGGGTTACAATGAGCAGTTCTTC. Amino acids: CASSQSLAGYNEQFF.

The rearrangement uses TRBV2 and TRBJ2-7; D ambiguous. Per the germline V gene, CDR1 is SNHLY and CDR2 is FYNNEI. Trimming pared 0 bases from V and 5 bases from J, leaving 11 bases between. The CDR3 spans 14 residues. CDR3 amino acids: CASSEALLTNEQYF. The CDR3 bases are TGTGCCAGCAGTGAAGCGCTTCTGACAAACGAGCAGTACTTC.

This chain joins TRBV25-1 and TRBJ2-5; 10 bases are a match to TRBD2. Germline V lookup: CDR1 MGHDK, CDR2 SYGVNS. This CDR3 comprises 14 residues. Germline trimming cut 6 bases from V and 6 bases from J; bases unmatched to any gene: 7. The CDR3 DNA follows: TGTGCCAGCAGCGTACCTAGCGGGGGAAAGACCCAGTACTTC. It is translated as CASSVPSGGKTQYF.

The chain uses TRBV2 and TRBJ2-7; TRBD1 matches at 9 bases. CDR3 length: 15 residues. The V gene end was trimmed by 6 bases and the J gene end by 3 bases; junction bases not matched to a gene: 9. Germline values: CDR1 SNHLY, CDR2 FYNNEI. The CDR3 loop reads CASRRSRDRVYEQYF. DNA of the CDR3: TGTGCCAGCAGGCGGTCCCGGGACAGGGTCTACGAGCAGTACTTC.

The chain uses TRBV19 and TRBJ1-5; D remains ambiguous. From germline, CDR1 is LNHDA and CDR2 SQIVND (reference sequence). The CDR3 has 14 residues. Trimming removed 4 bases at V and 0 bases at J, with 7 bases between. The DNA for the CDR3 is TGTGCCAGTAGTAGGTCCTATAGCAATCAGCCCCAGCATTTT. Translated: CASSRSYSNQPQHF.

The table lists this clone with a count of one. This chain's CDR3 is CASSMGGTGEYEQYF. The DNA for the CDR3 is TGTGCCAGTAGTATGGGGGGGACAGGAGAGTACGAGCAGTACTTC. J is TRBJ2-7 and V is TRBV19, with a possible D match to TRBD1 (8 bases). This CDR3 is built from 15 residues. V dropped 3 bases and J dropped 4 bases, with 16 bases sitting between them. Germline values: CDR1 LNHDA, CDR2 SQIVND (reference sequence).

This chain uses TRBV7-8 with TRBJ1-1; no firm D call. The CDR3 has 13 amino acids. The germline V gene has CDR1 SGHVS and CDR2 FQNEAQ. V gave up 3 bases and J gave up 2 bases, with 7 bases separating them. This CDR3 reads CASSFSPNTEAFF. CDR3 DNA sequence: TGTGCCAGCAGCTTTTCCCCCAACACTGAAGCTTTCTTT.

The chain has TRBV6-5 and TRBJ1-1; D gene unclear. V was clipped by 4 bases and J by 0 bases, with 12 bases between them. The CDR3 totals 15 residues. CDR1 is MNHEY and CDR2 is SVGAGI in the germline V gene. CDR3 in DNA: TGTGCCAGCAGTTTGTACGGAGCTATGAACACTGAAGCTTTCTTT. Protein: CASSLYGAMNTEAFF.

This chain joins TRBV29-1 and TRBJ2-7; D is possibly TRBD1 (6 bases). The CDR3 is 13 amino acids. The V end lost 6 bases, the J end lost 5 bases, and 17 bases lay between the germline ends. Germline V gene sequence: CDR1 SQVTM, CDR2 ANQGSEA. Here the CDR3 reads CSVQSYRVHEQYF. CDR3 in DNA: TGCAGCGTGCAATCCTACAGGGTCCACGAGCAGTACTTC.

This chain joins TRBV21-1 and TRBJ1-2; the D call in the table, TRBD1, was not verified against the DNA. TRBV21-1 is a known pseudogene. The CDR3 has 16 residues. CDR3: CASSFSQGATNYGYTF. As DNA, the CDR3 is TGTGCCAGCAGCTTCTCACAGGGGGCCACTAACTATGGCTACACCTTC.

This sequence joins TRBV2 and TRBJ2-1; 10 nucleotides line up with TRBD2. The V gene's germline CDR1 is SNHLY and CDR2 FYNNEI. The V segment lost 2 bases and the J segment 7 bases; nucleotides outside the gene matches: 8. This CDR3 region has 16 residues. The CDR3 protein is CASSEWAAGGSNEQFF. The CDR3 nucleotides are TGTGCCAGCAGTGAATGGGCAGCGGGGGGGAGTAATGAGCAGTTCTTC.

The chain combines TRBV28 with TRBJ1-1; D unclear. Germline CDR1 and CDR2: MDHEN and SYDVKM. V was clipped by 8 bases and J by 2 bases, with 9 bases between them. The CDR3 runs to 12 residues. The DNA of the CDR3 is TGTGCCAGCTTGCGGCTCAACACTGAAGCTTTCTTT. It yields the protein CASLRLNTEAFF.

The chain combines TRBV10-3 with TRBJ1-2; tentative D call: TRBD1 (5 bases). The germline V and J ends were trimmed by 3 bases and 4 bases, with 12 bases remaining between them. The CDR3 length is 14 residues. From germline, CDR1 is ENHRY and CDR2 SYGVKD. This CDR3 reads CAISDTGSGYGYTF. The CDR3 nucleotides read TGTGCCATCAGTGATACAGGCTCCGGCTATGGCTACACCTTC.

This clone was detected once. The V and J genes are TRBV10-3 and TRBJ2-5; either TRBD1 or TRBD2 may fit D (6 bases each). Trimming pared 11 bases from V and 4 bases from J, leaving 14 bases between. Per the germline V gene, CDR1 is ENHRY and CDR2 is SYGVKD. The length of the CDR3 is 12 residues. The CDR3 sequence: CAHGSRGETQYF. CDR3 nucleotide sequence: TGTGCCCACGGGAGCAGGGGAGAGACCCAGTACTTC.

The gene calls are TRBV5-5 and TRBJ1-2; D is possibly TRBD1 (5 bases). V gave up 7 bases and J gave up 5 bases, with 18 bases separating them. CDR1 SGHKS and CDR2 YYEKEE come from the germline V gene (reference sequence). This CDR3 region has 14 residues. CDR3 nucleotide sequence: TGTGCCAGCCACCTTGGGTCTCGGGGGTATGGCTACACCTTC. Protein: CASHLGSRGYGYTF.

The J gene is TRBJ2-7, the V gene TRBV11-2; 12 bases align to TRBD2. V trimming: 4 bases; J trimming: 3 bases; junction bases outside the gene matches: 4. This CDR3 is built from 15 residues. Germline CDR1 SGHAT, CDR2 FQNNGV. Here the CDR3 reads CASSWTSGENYEQYF. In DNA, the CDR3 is TGTGCCAGCAGCTGGACTAGCGGGGAAAACTACGAGCAGTACTTC. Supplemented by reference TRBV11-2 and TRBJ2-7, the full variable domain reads EAGVAQSPRYKIIEKRQSVAFWCNPISGHATLYWYQQILGQGPKLLIQFQNNGVVDDSQLPKDRFSAERLKGVDSTLKIQPAKLEDSAVYLCASSWTSGENYEQYFGPGTRLTVT.

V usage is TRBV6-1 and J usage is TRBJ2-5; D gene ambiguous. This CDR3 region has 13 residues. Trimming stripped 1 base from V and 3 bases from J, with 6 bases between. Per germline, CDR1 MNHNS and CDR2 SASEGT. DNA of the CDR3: TGTGCCAGCAGTGAAGGGATCAAAGAGACCCAGTACTTC. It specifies CASSEGIKETQYF.

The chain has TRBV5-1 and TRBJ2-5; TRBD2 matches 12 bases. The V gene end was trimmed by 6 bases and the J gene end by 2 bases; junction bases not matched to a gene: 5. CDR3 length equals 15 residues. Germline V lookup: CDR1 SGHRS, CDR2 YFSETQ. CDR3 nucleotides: TGCGCCAGCATGACTAGCGGGGGAGTTCAAGAGACCCAGTACTTC. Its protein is CASMTSGGVQETQYF.

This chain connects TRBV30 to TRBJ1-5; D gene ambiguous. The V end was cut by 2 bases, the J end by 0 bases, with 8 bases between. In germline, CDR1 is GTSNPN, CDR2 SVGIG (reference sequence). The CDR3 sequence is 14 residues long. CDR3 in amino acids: CAWSTTNSNQPQHF. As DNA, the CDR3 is TGTGCCTGGAGTACCACTAATAGCAATCAGCCCCAGCATTTT.

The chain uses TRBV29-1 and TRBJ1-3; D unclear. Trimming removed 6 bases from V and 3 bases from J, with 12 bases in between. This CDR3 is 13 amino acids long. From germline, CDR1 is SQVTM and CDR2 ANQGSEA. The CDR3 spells CSVVKIGGNTIYF. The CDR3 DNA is TGCAGCGTAGTGAAGATAGGTGGAAACACCATATATTTT. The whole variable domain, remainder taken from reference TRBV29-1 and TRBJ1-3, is SAVISQKPSRDICQRGTSLTIQCQVDSQVTMMFWYRQQPGQSLTLIATANQGSEATYESGFVIDKFPISRPNLTFSTLTVSNMSPEDSSIYLCSVVKIGGNTIYFGEGSWLTVV.

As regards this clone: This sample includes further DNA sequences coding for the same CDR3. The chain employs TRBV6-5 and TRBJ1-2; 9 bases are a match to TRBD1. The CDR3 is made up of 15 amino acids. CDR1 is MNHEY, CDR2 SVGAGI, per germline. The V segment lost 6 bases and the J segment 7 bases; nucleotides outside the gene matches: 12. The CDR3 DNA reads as TGTGCCAGCAGACTACAGGGGGCGGAGGGGGGTGGCTACACCTTC. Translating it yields CASRLQGAEGGGYTF.

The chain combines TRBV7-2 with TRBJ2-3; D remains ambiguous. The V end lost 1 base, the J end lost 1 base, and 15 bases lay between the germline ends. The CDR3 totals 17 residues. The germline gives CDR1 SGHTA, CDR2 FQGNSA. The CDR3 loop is CASSLDYAGPRTDTQYF. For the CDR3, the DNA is TGTGCCAGCAGCTTAGATTATGCAGGTCCTCGCACAGATACGCAGTATTTT. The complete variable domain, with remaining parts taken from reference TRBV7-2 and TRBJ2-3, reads GAGVSQSPSNKVTEKGKDVELRCDPISGHTALYWYRQSLGQGLEFLIYFQGNSAPDKSGLPSDRFSAERTGGSVSTLTIQRTQQEDSAVYLCASSLDYAGPRTDTQYFGPGTRLTVL.

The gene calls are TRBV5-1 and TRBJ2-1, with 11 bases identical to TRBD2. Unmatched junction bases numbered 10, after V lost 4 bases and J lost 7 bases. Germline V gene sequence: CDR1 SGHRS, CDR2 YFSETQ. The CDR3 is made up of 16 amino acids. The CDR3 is CASSLGSGGAGNEQFF. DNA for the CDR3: TGCGCCAGCAGCCTGGGTAGCGGGGGGGCCGGAAATGAGCAGTTCTTC.